This T cell receptor beta chain was identified in a study of T cells in Graves' hyperthyroidism and ophthalmopathy. RNA transcripts yielded amplified TCR beta CDR3 regions. TCR CDR3 underwent first-round RT-PCR with the HTBI primer set. Via MiXCR, TCRdb re-called the multiplex PCR reads, giving one row per CDR3 protein. The table lists roughly 170,000 distinct CDR3 sequences, roughly 9.4% of them singletons. This clonotype was seen ten or more times. V dropped 4 bases and J dropped 5 bases, with 17 bases sitting between them. This CDR3 has 16 amino acids. CDR1 and CDR2 from the germline V gene are SEHNR and FQNEAQ (reference sequence).

The clonotype originates from a woman aged 18-30 years with Graves' hyperthyroidism that later progressed to Graves' ophthalmopathy. The chain has TRBV7-9 and TRBJ2-2; possible D gene TRBD2, 7 bases. The sample was blood. The CDR3 spells CASSSRGGGRTGELFF. The CDR3 DNA reads TGTGCCAGCAGCTCGAGAGGGGGGGGAAGGACCGGGGAGCTGTTTTTT.